This T cell receptor (beta chain) was captured by sequencing in a study of lymphopenia after photon versus proton radiotherapy. Trimming took 6 bases from V and 7 from J, leaving 18 bases between them. Per germline, CDR1 LNHNV and CDR2 YYDKDF (reference sequence). The CDR3 runs 14 residues. Clones were read by immunoSEQ multiplex PCR, and TCRdb kept only the in-frame ones, dropping some. The table records about 70,000 clones, under 95% of them present only once. The sample consisted of peripheral blood, taken from a patient treated with photon-based radiotherapy. This chain connects TRBV15 to TRBJ1-2; tentative D call: TRBD1 (6 bases). The receptor comes from a woman in her 40s with cholangiocarcinoma. The DNA of the CDR3 is TGTGCCACCAGTTTAATCACAGGGTATGCTGGCTACACCTTC. Encoded protein: CATSLITGYAGYTF.